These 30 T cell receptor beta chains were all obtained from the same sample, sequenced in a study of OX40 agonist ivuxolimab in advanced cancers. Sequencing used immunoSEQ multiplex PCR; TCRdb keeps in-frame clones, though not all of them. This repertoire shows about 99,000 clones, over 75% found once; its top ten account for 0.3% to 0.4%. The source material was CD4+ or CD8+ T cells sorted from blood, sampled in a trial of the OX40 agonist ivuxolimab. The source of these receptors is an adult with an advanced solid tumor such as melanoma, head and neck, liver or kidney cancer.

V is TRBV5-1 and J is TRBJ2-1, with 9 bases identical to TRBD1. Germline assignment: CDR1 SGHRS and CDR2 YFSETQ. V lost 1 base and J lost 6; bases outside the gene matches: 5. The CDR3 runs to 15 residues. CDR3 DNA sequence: TGCGCCAGCAGCTTGAACAGGGGGCTCGGCAATGAGCAGTTCTTC. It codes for CASSLNRGLGNEQFF.

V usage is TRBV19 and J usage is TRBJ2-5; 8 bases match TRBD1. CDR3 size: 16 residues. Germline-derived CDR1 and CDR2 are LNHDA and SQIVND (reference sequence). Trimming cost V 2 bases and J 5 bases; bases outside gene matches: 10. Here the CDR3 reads CASSIPGQGNRETQYF. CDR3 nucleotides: TGTGCCAGTAGTATACCCGGACAGGGAAATCGTGAGACCCAGTACTTC.

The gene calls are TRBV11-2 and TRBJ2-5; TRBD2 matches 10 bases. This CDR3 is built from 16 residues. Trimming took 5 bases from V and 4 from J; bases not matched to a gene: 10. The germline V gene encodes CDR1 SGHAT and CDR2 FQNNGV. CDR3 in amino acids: CASSLMPSGSGETQYF. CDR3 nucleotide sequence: TGTGCCAGCAGCCTGATGCCTAGCGGGAGCGGAGAGACCCAGTACTTC. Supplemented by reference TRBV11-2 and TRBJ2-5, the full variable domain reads EAGVAQSPRYKIIEKRQSVAFWCNPISGHATLYWYQQILGQGPKLLIQFQNNGVVDDSQLPKDRFSAERLKGVDSTLKIQPAKLEDSAVYLCASSLMPSGSGETQYFGPGTRLLVL.

This chain's CDR3 is CASSLGTGINEKLFF. CDR3 nucleotide sequence: TGTGCCAGCAGCTTAGGTACGGGGATTAATGAAAAACTGTTTTTT. The chain links TRBV7-8 to TRBJ1-4, with no clear D. Trimming took 1 base from V and 4 from J, leaving 10 bases between them. CDR1 SGHVS and CDR2 FQNEAQ come from the germline V gene. This CDR3 is 15 amino acids long.

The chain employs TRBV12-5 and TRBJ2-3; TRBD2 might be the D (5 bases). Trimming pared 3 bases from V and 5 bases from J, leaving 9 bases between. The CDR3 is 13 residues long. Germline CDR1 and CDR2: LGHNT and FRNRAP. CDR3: CASGLGLRDTQYF. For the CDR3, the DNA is TGTGCTAGTGGTTTAGGACTGCGAGATACGCAGTATTTT. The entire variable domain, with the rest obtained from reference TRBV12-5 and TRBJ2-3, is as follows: DARVTQTPRHKVTEMGQEVTMRCQPILGHNTVFWYRQTMMQGLELLAYFRNRAPLDDSGMPKDRFSAEMPDATLATLKIQPSEPRDSAVYFCASGLGLRDTQYFGPGTRLTVL.

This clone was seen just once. The CDR3, as DNA: TGTGCCAGTAGTGATGGACAGTTAATGAATGAAAAACTGTTTTTT. Amino acids: CASSDGQLMNEKLFF. The chain uses TRBV19 and TRBJ1-4, with TRBD1 as a possible D gene (6 bases). The CDR3 totals 15 residues. V was shortened by 5 bases and J by 5 bases, with 15 bases between the two germline ends. Germline V gene lookup returns CDR1 LNHDA and CDR2 SQIVND (reference sequence).

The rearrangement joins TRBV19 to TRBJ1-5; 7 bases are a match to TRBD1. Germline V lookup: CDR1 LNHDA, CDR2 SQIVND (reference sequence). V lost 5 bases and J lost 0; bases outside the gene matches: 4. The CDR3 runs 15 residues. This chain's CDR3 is CASSGRGGSNQPQHF. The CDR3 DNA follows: TGTGCCAGTAGTGGCAGGGGGGGTAGCAATCAGCCCCAGCATTTT.

As DNA, the CDR3 is TGTGCCAGCTCACCTTTGGTGACAGGGTACAATGAGCAGTTCTTC. This translates into CASSPLVTGYNEQFF. The chain has TRBV18 and TRBJ2-1, with 7 bases lining up with TRBD1. CDR3 size: 15 residues. J gave up 4 bases and V 3 bases, and 6 bases lay outside the gene matches. Germline V CDR1 and CDR2: KGHSH, LQKENI.

The CDR3 protein is CASSPDEGQYTEAFF. DNA of the CDR3: TGCGCCAGCAGCCCGGACGAGGGACAGTACACTGAAGCTTTCTTT. The chain carries TRBV5-1 and TRBJ1-1, with 7 bases lining up with TRBD1. Germline lookup yields CDR1 SGHRS and CDR2 YFSETQ. CDR3 length equals 15 residues. After removal of 4 bases from V and 3 bases from J, the junction contained 9 bases not matched to a gene. Based on the CDR3 plus reference TRBV5-1 and TRBJ1-1, the full variable domain is KAGVTQTPRYLIKTRGQQVTLSCSPISGHRSVSWYQQTPGQGLQFLFEYFSETQRNKGNFPGRFSGRQFSNSRSEMNVSTLELGDSALYLCASSPDEGQYTEAFFGQGTRLTVV.

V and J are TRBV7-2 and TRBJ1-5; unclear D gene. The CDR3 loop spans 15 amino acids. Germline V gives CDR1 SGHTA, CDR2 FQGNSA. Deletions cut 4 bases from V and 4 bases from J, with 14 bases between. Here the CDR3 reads CASSSPAGSNQPQHF. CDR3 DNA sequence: TGTGCCAGCAGCTCACCTGCGGGGTCGAATCAGCCCCAGCATTTT.

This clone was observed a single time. DNA for the CDR3: TGTGCCAGCAGTGAAGAGGGTTTGCAGCCCCAGCATTTT. Protein: CASSEEGLQPQHF. This chain links TRBV2 with TRBJ1-5, with D hard to call. Trimming pared 1 base from V and 7 bases from J, leaving 8 bases between. Germline V gene sequence: CDR1 SNHLY, CDR2 FYNNEI. CDR3 length: 13 residues.

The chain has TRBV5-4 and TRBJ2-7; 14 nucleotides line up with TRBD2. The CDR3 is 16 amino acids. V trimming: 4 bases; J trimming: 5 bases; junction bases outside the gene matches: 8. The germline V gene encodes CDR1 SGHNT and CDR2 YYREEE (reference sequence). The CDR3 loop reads CASSAPGTSGRNEQYF. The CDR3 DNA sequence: TGTGCCAGCAGCGCACCCGGGACTAGCGGGAGAAACGAGCAGTACTTC.

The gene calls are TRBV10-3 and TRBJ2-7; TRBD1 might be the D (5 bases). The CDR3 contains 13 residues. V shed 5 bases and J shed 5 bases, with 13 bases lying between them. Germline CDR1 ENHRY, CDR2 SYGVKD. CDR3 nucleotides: TGTGCCATCAGTTCGGCAGGGAACCACGAGCAGTACTTC. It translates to CAISSAGNHEQYF.

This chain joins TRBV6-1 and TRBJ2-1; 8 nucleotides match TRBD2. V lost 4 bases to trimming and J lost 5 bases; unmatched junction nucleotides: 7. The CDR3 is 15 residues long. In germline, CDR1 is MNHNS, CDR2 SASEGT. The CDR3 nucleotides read TGTGCCAGCAGTGGCGCTAGCGGGCGCCACAATGAGCAGTTCTTC. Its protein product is CASSGASGRHNEQFF.

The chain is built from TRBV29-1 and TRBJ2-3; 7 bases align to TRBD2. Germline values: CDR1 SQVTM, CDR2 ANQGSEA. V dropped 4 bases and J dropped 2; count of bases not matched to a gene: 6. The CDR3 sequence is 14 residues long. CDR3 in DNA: TGCAGCGTTGGGACCAGCGGGGTCACAGATACGCAGTATTTT. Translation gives CSVGTSGVTDTQYF.

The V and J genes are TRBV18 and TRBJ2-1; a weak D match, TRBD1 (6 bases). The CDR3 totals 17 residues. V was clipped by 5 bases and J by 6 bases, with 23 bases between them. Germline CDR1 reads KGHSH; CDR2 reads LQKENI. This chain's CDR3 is CASSIRGNPPAGNEQFF. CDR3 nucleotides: TGTGCCAGCTCAATCAGGGGCAACCCCCCGGCGGGCAATGAGCAGTTCTTC.

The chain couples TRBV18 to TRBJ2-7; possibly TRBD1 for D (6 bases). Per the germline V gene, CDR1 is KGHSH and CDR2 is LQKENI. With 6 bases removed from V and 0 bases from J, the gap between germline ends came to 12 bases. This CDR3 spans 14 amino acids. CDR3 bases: TGTGCCAGCTCCGGGACAAGGATCTCCTACGAGCAGTACTTC. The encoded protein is CASSGTRISYEQYF. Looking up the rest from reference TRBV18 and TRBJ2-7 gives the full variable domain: NAGVMQNPRHLVRRRGQEARLRCSPMKGHSHVYWYRQLPEEGLKFMVYLQKENIIDESGMPKERFSAEFPKEGPSILRIQQVVRGDSAAYFCASSGTRISYEQYFGPGTRLTVT.

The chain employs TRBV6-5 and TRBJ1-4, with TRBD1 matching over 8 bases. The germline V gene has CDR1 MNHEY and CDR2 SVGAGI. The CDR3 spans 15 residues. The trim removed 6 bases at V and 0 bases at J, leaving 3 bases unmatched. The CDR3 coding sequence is TGTGCCAGCAGCCCGGACAGGGCAACTAATGAAAAACTGTTTTTT. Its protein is CASSPDRATNEKLFF.

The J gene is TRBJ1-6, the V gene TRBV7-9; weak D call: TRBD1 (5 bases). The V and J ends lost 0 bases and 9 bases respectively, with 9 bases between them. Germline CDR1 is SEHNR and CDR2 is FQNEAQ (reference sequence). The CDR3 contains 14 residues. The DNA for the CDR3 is TGTGCCAGCAGCTTAGCAGGGGAAGGTTCACCCCTCCACTTT. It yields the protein CASSLAGEGSPLHF.

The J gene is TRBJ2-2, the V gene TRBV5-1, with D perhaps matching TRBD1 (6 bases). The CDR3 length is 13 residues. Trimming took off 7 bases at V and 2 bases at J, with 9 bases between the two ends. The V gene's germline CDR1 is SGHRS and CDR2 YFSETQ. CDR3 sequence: CASRQDNTGELFF. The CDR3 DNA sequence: TGCGCCAGCCGACAGGACAACACCGGGGAGCTGTTTTTT.

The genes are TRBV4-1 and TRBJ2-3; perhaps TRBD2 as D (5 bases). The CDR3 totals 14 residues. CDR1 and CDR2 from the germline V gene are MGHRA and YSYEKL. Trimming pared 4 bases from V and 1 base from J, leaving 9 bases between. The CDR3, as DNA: TGCGCCAGCAGCCCAAAGAGGGGCACAGATACGCAGTATTTT. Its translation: CASSPKRGTDTQYF.

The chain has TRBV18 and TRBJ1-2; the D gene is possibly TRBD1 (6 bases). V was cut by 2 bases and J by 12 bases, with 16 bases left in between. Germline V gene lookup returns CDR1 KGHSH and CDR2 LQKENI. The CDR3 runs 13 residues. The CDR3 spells CASSPEGRGGDTF. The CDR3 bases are TGTGCCAGCTCACCAGAGGGCAGGGGCGGGGACACCTTC.

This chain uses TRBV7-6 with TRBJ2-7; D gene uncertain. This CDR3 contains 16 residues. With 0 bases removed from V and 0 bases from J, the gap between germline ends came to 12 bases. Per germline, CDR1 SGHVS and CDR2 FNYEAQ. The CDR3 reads CASSLAGSFNSYEQYF. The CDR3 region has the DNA TGTGCCAGCAGCTTAGCGGGCAGCTTTAACTCCTACGAGCAGTACTTC.

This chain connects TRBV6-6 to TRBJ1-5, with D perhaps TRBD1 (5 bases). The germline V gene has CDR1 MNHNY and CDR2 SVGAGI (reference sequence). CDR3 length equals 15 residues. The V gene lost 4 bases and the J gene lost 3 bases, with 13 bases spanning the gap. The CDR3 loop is CASSSVGGPNQPQHF. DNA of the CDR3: TGTGCCAGCAGTTCGGTGGGGGGACCCAATCAGCCCCAGCATTTT.

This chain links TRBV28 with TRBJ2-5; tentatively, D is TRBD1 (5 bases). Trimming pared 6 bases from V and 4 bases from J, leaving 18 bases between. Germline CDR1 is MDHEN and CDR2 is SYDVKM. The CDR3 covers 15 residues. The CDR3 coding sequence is TGTGCCAGCAGCCCCAGGGTACCTCAATCAGAGACCCAGTACTTC. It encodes CASSPRVPQSETQYF. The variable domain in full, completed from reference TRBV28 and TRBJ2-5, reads DVKVTQSSRYLVKRTGEKVFLECVQDMDHENMFWYRQDPGLGLRLIYFSYDVKMKEKGDIPEGYSVSREKKERFSLILESASTNQTSMYLCASSPRVPQSETQYFGPGTRLLVL.

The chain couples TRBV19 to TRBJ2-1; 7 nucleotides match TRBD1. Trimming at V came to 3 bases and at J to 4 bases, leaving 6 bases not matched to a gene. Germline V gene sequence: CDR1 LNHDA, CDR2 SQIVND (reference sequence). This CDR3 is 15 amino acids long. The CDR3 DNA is TGTGCCAGTAGTATGGGGACAGCCCTATACAATGAGCAGTTCTTC. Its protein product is CASSMGTALYNEQFF.

CDR3 DNA sequence: TGTGCCAGCAGTAAATCCTATGGCTACACCTTC. Translated, it gives CASSKSYGYTF. The chain combines TRBV28 with TRBJ1-2; unclear D gene. Germline V CDR1 and CDR2: MDHEN, SYDVKM. Trimming pared 5 bases from V and 4 bases from J, leaving 5 bases between. The CDR3 runs 11 residues.

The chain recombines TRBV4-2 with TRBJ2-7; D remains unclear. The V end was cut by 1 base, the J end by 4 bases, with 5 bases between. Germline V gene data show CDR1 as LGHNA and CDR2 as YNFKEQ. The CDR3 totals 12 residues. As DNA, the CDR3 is TGTGCCAGCAGCCAAGTGCCTTACGAGCAGTACTTC. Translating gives CASSQVPYEQYF.

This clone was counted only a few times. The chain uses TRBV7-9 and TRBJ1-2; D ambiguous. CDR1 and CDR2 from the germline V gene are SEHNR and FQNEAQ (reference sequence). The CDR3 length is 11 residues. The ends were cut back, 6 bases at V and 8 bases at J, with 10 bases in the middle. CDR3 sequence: CASSADGGYTF. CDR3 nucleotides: TGTGCCAGCAGTGCCGACGGGGGCTACACCTTC.

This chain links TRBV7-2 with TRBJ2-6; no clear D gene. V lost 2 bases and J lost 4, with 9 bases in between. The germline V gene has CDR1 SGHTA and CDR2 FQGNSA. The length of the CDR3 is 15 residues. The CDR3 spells CASSLSASGANVLTF. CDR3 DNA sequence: TGTGCCAGCAGCTTATCCGCCTCGGGGGCCAACGTCCTGACTTTC.